Below, 20 T cell receptor beta chains from the same sample are listed, as sequenced in a study of blood T cell repertoires in COVID-19. Sequenced by immunoSEQ multiplex PCR; TCRdb stores in-frame clones only, minus some. In the table there are over 200,000 clones, 85% to 90% of which are singletons. Input material: peripheral blood. These TCRs come from a man aged 25 to 40 with COVID-19, enrolled during active disease.

V gene TRBV27 combines with J gene TRBJ1-2, with TRBD1 matching over 10 bases. V lost 1 base, J lost 1 base, and 12 bases stayed unmatched. The CDR3 consists of 19 residues. In germline, CDR1 is MNHEY, CDR2 SMNVEV (reference sequence). The CDR3, as DNA: TGTGCCAGCAGTTTATACAGTCAGGTGGACAGGGGGAATAACTATGGCTACACCTTC. It is translated as CASSLYSQVDRGNNYGYTF.

V and J are TRBV5-1 and TRBJ1-5; 10 nucleotides agree with TRBD1. The germline V gene has CDR1 SGHRS and CDR2 YFSETQ. This CDR3 region has 18 residues. J gave up 2 bases and V 4 bases, and 12 bases lay outside the gene matches. The chain's CDR3 is CASSPGTGVPGGNQPQHF. Written as DNA, the CDR3 is TGCGCCAGCAGCCCCGGGACAGGGGTTCCGGGAGGCAATCAGCCCCAGCATTTT.

The chain uses TRBV5-6 and TRBJ1-6; TRBD1 aligns across 7 bases. Looked up from germline, CDR1 is SGHDT and CDR2 is YYEEEE. V gave up 0 bases and J gave up 8 bases; unmatched junction bases: 5. This CDR3 is built from 15 residues. The CDR3 bases are TGTGCCAGCAGCTTGGTGGCAGGGGGATATTCACCCCTCCACTTT. Its protein product is CASSLVAGGYSPLHF.

The rearrangement links TRBV15 to TRBJ1-1; 8 bases fit TRBD1. The CDR3 totals 18 residues. Trimming at V came to 1 base and at J to 0 bases, leaving 10 bases not matched to a gene. The germline V gene encodes CDR1 LNHNV and CDR2 YYDKDF (reference sequence). The CDR3 is CATSRVVIRGPVNTEAFF. DNA of the CDR3: TGTGCCACCAGCAGAGTTGTTATCAGGGGGCCCGTGAACACTGAAGCTTTCTTT.

This clone was seen only once. V gene TRBV6-1 combines with J gene TRBJ2-2, with 7 bases aligning to TRBD2. This CDR3 comprises 14 residues. Trimming took 2 bases from V and 7 from J; bases not matched to a gene: 4. Germline V CDR1 and CDR2: MNHNS, SASEGT. The CDR3 spells CASSEWGGYGELFF. The CDR3 nucleotides are TGTGCCAGCAGTGAATGGGGAGGGTACGGGGAGCTGTTTTTT.

The V and J genes are TRBV5-6 and TRBJ1-6; TRBD1 matches at 8 bases. V shed 4 bases and J 8 bases; nucleotides not matched to a gene: 5. Germline V gene data show CDR1 as SGHDT and CDR2 as YYEEEE. This CDR3 spans 14 amino acids. The CDR3 region is CASSLGQGDSPLHF. The CDR3 DNA reads TGTGCCAGCAGCCTAGGACAGGGCGATTCACCCCTCCACTTT.

V usage is TRBV28 and J usage is TRBJ2-1, with D tentatively TRBD1 (6 bases). The V end lost 5 bases, the J end lost 3 bases, and 8 bases lay between the germline ends. The CDR3 is 13 residues long. The germline CDR1 and CDR2 sequences are MDHEN and SYDVKM. The CDR3 bases are TGTGCCAGCAGTAAACAGGGCTACAATGAGCAGTTCTTC. It is translated as CASSKQGYNEQFF.

The chain joins TRBV7-9 to TRBJ2-1; D may be TRBD2 (5 bases). The CDR3 is 13 amino acids. Germline CDR1 and CDR2: SEHNR and FQNEAQ (reference sequence). V lost 8 bases to trimming and J lost 4 bases, with 12 bases between them. In DNA form, the CDR3 reads TGTGCCAGCTCGGGGTCCCCATACAATGAGCAGTTCTTC. Translation: CASSGSPYNEQFF.

V gene TRBV6-1 combines with J gene TRBJ2-2; D is unclear. Trimming cost V 1 base and J 2 bases, with 11 bases left between them. This CDR3 region has 16 residues. Germline V gene data show CDR1 as MNHNS and CDR2 as SASEGT. The CDR3 loop reads CASSEVLSLNTGELFF. Written as DNA, the CDR3 is TGTGCCAGCAGTGAAGTCTTAAGCCTCAACACCGGGGAGCTGTTTTTT.

This clone showed up just once. CDR3 amino acids: CASSLWASGTSTDTQYF. CDR3 bases: TGTGCCAGCAGCTTATGGGCTAGCGGGACTAGCACAGATACGCAGTATTTT. This sequence joins TRBV7-3 and TRBJ2-3; 9 positions agree with TRBD2. There are 17 residues in the CDR3. Germline values: CDR1 SGHTA, CDR2 FQGTGA. Trimming removed 2 bases from V and 0 bases from J; junction bases left unmatched: 6.

The rearrangement links TRBV15 to TRBJ1-2; 7 positions match TRBD1. Germline V gives CDR1 LNHNV, CDR2 YYDKDF (reference sequence). V was pared by 1 base and J by 4 bases, with 3 bases of the junction left unmatched. This CDR3 comprises 14 residues. This CDR3 is CATSRAGTAYGYTF. The CDR3, as DNA: TGTGCCACCAGCAGAGCCGGGACAGCCTATGGCTACACCTTC. Drawing the rest from reference TRBV15 and TRBJ1-2, the complete variable domain is DAMVIQNPRYQVTQFGKPVTLSCSQTLNHNVMYWYQQKSSQAPKLLFHYYDKDFNNEADTPDNFQSRRPNTSFCFLDIRSPGLGDTAMYLCATSRAGTAYGYTFGSGTRLTVV.

This chain connects TRBV5-6 to TRBJ1-4, with TRBD1 matching over 7 bases. Germline V gene data show CDR1 as SGHDT and CDR2 as YYEEEE. The V gene end was trimmed by 0 bases and the J gene end by 14 bases; junction bases not matched to a gene: 1. This CDR3 has 11 residues. The DNA of the CDR3 is TGTGCCAGCAGCTTGGGGGACAGCCTGTTTTTT. Translation: CASSLGDSLFF.

The table lists this clone with a count of one. CDR3 sequence reads: CASSIVFRGHEKLFF. CDR3 nucleotides: TGTGCCAGTAGTATAGTATTTCGTGGGCATGAAAAACTGTTTTTT. The genes are TRBV19 and TRBJ1-4, with D hard to call. From germline, CDR1 is LNHDA and CDR2 SQIVND (reference sequence). The CDR3 has 15 amino acids. V was pared by 1 base and J by 6 bases, with 12 bases between.

This chain joins TRBV30 and TRBJ2-1; 14 bases line up with TRBD2. V dropped 2 bases and J dropped 9; count of bases not matched to a gene: 12. Germline CDR1 and CDR2: GTSNPN and SVGIG (reference sequence). CDR3 length equals 17 residues. The CDR3 DNA follows: TGTGCCTGGAGTCCTCGGAGACTAGCGGGAGGGCCGGGTGAGCAGTTCTTC. It is translated as CAWSPRRLAGGPGEQFF.

The genes are TRBV28 and TRBJ1-4, with 9 positions matching TRBD1. With 10 bases clipped from V and 4 bases from J, the junction kept 4 bases outside the gene matches. CDR3 length equals 13 residues. Germline values: CDR1 MDHEN, CDR2 SYDVKM. The CDR3 coding sequence is TGTGCCACACAGGGGGCTGGTAATGAAAAACTGTTTTTT. Protein product: CATQGAGNEKLFF.

The V call is TRBV7-2, the J call TRBJ2-7; D may be TRBD1 (5 bases). Per germline, CDR1 SGHTA and CDR2 FQGNSA. The germline V and J ends were trimmed by 2 bases and 0 bases, with 8 bases remaining between them. The CDR3 covers 14 residues. CDR3 in amino acids: CASSLQGGSYEQYF. In nucleotides, the CDR3 is TGTGCCAGCAGCTTACAGGGCGGCTCCTACGAGCAGTACTTC. Full variable domain (missing parts from reference TRBV7-2 and TRBJ2-7): GAGVSQSPSNKVTEKGKDVELRCDPISGHTALYWYRQSLGQGLEFLIYFQGNSAPDKSGLPSDRFSAERTGGSVSTLTIQRTQQEDSAVYLCASSLQGGSYEQYFGPGTRLTVT.

The V and J genes are TRBV5-1 and TRBJ1-2; 7 nucleotides line up with TRBD1. The CDR3 spans 13 residues. V lost 2 bases to trimming and J lost 6 bases; unmatched junction nucleotides: 4. The germline V gene has CDR1 SGHRS and CDR2 YFSETQ. The CDR3 here is CASSFSQGNGYTF. CDR3 bases: TGCGCCAGCAGCTTTTCACAGGGGAATGGCTACACCTTC. Drawing the rest from reference TRBV5-1 and TRBJ1-2, the complete variable domain is KAGVTQTPRYLIKTRGQQVTLSCSPISGHRSVSWYQQTPGQGLQFLFEYFSETQRNKGNFPGRFSGRQFSNSRSEMNVSTLELGDSALYLCASSFSQGNGYTFGSGTRLTVV.

The chain combines TRBV2 with TRBJ2-3, with TRBD2 identical over 9 bases. This CDR3 has 17 residues. The germline V gene encodes CDR1 SNHLY and CDR2 FYNNEI. With V trimmed by 0 bases and J by 4 bases, 8 bases remained unmatched. CDR3 protein: CASSEALAGSPADTQYF. CDR3 in DNA: TGTGCCAGCAGTGAAGCGCTAGCGGGATCCCCCGCAGATACGCAGTATTTT.

The rearrangement joins TRBV5-6 to TRBJ2-3, with 8 bases that match TRBD2. The ends lost 3 bases at V and 1 base at J; junction bases unmatched: 10. The CDR3 is 17 amino acids. Germline loops: CDR1 SGHDT, CDR2 YYEEEE. The CDR3 here is CASSSPRGGLGTDTQYF. CDR3 nucleotide sequence: TGTGCCAGCAGCTCGCCCCGGGGGGGCCTTGGCACAGATACGCAGTATTTT.

The rearrangement links TRBV28 to TRBJ1-2, with D unresolved. V was cut by 4 bases and J by 3 bases, with 6 bases left in between. The CDR3 is 12 residues long. The germline V gene has CDR1 MDHEN and CDR2 SYDVKM. The CDR3 reads CASSSPDYGYTF. CDR3 coding DNA: TGTGCCAGCAGTTCTCCCGACTATGGCTACACCTTC.